The present entry profiles one T cell receptor (beta chain) with its context. Antigen specificity is unknown. The entry originates in a study of cytomegalovirus exposure and HLA in healthy donors. Study conclusions and caveats: In an earlier analysis, productive rearrangement rates for most beta V segments clustered near 87% or 30%. Clonal expansion, a later analysis showed, was greater in HLA-associated TCR beta chains than in equally common others.

Between the trimmed V and J ends, which lost 4 bases and 2 bases, there was a span of 8 bases. Germline V gene lookup returns CDR1 SEHNR and CDR2 FQNEAQ (reference sequence). The CDR3 covers 14 residues. Primers included in the PCR were 60 Vbeta and 13 Jbeta primers. Data came from immunoSEQ multiplex PCR; TCRdb stores just in-frame clones and leaves some out. The profile covers some 120,000 clones, with around four fifths appearing a single time and about 4% taken by the ten largest. The chain carries TRBV7-9 and TRBJ2-2; tentatively, D is TRBD1 (6 bases). This receptor was identified in a woman aged 40 to 50 in good health and CMV-seronegative. The sequenced sample was PBMCs. The CDR3 is CASSWTVNTGELFF. CDR3 sequence (DNA): TGTGCCAGCAGCTGGACAGTCAACACCGGGGAGCTGTTTTTT.